The present T cell receptor beta chain was sequenced within a study of technical replicates of blood from a handful of donors. The ends were cut back, 6 bases at V and 2 bases at J, with 11 bases in the middle. The germline gives CDR1 WNHNN, CDR2 SYGVQD (reference sequence). This CDR3 is 15 amino acids long. Sequencing was performed with immunoSEQ multiplex PCR; in TCRdb, only in-frame clones are kept and a portion is missing. The sample has roughly 80,000 clones, 90% to 95% seen once. Sequenced input: T cells isolated from PBMCs. The sequence was obtained from a human donor in good health. V and J are TRBV10-1 and TRBJ1-6; D unresolved. The CDR3 reads CASRKRQTYNSPLHF. The CDR3 DNA follows: TGCGCCAGCAGAAAGAGACAAACCTATAATTCACCCCTCCACTTT.